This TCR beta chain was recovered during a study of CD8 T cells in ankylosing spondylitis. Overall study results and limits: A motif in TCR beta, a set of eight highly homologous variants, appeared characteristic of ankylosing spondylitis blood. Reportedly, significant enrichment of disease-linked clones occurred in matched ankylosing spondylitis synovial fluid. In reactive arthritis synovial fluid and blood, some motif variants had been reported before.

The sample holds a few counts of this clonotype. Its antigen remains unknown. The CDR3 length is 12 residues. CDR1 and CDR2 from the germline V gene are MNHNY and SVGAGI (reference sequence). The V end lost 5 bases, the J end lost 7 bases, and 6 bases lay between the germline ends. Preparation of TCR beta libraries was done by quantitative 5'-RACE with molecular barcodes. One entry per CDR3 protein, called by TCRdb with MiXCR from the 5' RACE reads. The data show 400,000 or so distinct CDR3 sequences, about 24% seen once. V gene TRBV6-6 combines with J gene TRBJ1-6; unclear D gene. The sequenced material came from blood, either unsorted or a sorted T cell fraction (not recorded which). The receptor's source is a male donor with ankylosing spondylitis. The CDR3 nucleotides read TGTGCCAGCAGTGTCCAAAATTCACCCCTCCACTTT. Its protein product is CASSVQNSPLHF.